These 15 T cell receptor beta chains were sequenced from one sample in a study of shared clonotypes between healthy human individuals. Sequencing used immunoSEQ multiplex PCR; TCRdb keeps in-frame clones, though not all of them. This table has approximately 1,000,000 clones, 75% to 85% appearing once. Sequencing was carried out using memory CD4+ T cells from PBMCs. Subset denoted: CD45RA-negative fraction. These receptor sequences come from a man aged 18-30 years in good health. Some clones in this sample may be carry-over from other donors' samples.

The V call is TRBV7-9, the J call TRBJ1-1, with 8 bases lining up with TRBD1. J was trimmed by 1 base and V by 6 bases; bases with no gene match: 13. CDR1 is SEHNR, CDR2 FQNEAQ, per germline (reference sequence). The CDR3 contains 17 residues. CDR3 residues: CASRQAGQGKPNTEAFF. The CDR3 DNA reads TGTGCCAGCAGACAAGCCGGACAGGGTAAACCGAACACTGAAGCTTTCTTT.

The gene calls are TRBV5-1 and TRBJ1-1; D ambiguous. The CDR3 has 14 residues. V was pared by 2 bases and J by 3 bases, with 11 bases between. Looked up from germline, CDR1 is SGHRS and CDR2 is YFSETQ. CDR3 amino acids: CASSFRRGYTEAFF. CDR3 in DNA: TGCGCCAGCAGCTTCCGCCGCGGTTACACTGAAGCTTTCTTT.

Concerning this clone itself: The same CDR3 also results from other DNA sequences found in this sample. The chain recombines TRBV5-4 with TRBJ2-7; D gene unclear. This CDR3 has 15 residues. V was cut by 0 bases and J by 0 bases, with 10 bases left in between. Germline V gives CDR1 SGHNT, CDR2 YYREEE (reference sequence). The CDR3: CASSLGSASSYEQYF. The CDR3 DNA reads TGTGCCAGCAGCTTGGGGTCAGCCTCCTCCTACGAGCAGTACTTC.

The rearrangement links TRBV27 to TRBJ2-7, with D maybe TRBD1 (5 bases). Deletions cut 6 bases from V and 1 base from J, with 16 bases between. Germline V gives CDR1 MNHEY, CDR2 SMNVEV (reference sequence). The CDR3 length is 15 residues. CDR3 sequence reads: CASSPGWYRSYEQYF. CDR3 in DNA: TGTGCCAGCAGCCCTGGATGGTACAGGTCCTACGAGCAGTACTTC.

This clone was picked up one time. The V call is TRBV11-1, the J call TRBJ2-7, with D unresolved. This CDR3 is built from 14 residues. Germline V gene lookup returns CDR1 SGHAT and CDR2 FQDESV (reference sequence). The V gene lost 3 bases and the J gene lost 0 bases, with 9 bases spanning the gap. The CDR3 loop reads CASSLGSPSYEQYF. The CDR3 bases are TGTGCCAGCAGCTTGGGGTCCCCCTCCTACGAGCAGTACTTC.

The chain couples TRBV7-3 to TRBJ2-1, with 7 bases matching TRBD2. There are 15 residues in the CDR3. Trimming cost V 3 bases and J 0 bases; bases outside gene matches: 2. Germline V lookup: CDR1 SGHTA, CDR2 FQGTGA. Written as DNA, the CDR3 is TGTGCCAGCAGCTTTACTAGCGCCTCCTACAATGAGCAGTTCTTC. Translating gives CASSFTSASYNEQFF.

J is TRBJ1-6 and V is TRBV30; D is undetermined. The V end was cut by 5 bases, the J end by 9 bases, with 14 bases between. The CDR3 has 13 amino acids. Per the germline V gene, CDR1 is GTSNPN and CDR2 is SVGIG (reference sequence). The CDR3 bases are TGTGCCTGGGATAAAGGGCGGGGTTCACCCCTCCACTTT. Translated: CAWDKGRGSPLHF. Full variable domain (missing parts from reference TRBV30 and TRBJ1-6): SQTIHQWPATLVQPVGSPLSLECTVEGTSNPNLYWYRQAAGRGLQLLFYSVGIGQISSEVPQNLSASRPQDRQFILSSKKLLLSDSGFYLCAWDKGRGSPLHFGNGTRLTVT.

The J gene is TRBJ1-2, the V gene TRBV28; 12 bases agree with TRBD1. The CDR3 runs 15 residues. Per the germline V gene, CDR1 is MDHEN and CDR2 is SYDVKM. Trimming at V came to 6 bases and at J to 8 bases, leaving 10 bases not matched to a gene. The CDR3 DNA reads TGTGCCAGCAGACCTACCGGGACAGGGGGCCAAGGCTACACCTTC. This encodes CASRPTGTGGQGYTF.

This rearrangement joins TRBV5-4 to TRBJ2-7; the D gene could be TRBD1 or TRBD2 (6 bases each). CDR3 length equals 16 residues. Germline CDR1 is SGHNT and CDR2 is YYREEE (reference sequence). Trimming stripped 2 bases from V and 2 bases from J, with 17 bases between. The CDR3 DNA is TGTGCCAGCAGCTTTGAGGGGGGTAGACCTCCCTACGAGCAGTACTTC. Its protein product is CASSFEGGRPPYEQYF.

The chain joins TRBV30 to TRBJ1-5; no reliable D call. Deletions cut 3 bases from V and 4 bases from J, with 10 bases between. Per germline, CDR1 GTSNPN and CDR2 SVGIG (reference sequence). The CDR3 runs 13 residues. The CDR3 sequence: CAWSKEMNQPQHF. DNA for the CDR3: TGTGCCTGGAGCAAGGAGATGAATCAGCCCCAGCATTTT.

The chain recombines TRBV4-2 with TRBJ2-7; 7 bases map to TRBD2. CDR3 length equals 14 residues. V trimming: 1 base; J trimming: 7 bases; junction bases outside the gene matches: 7. The germline V gene encodes CDR1 LGHNA and CDR2 YNFKEQ. The CDR3 sequence is CASSQVGREREQYF. CDR3 bases: TGTGCCAGCAGCCAAGTGGGGCGGGAGAGGGAGCAGTACTTC.

A note on this clone: This is likely an artifact of a read error, given a far larger clone one base away. This chain links TRBV7-2 with TRBJ1-1; 7 bases are shared with TRBD1. V shed 6 bases and J 1 base; nucleotides not matched to a gene: 5. In germline, CDR1 is SGHTA, CDR2 FQGNSA. The CDR3 is 14 residues long. The CDR3 sequence: CASSSTGTNTEAFF. In nucleotides, the CDR3 is TGTGCCAGCAGTTCGACAGGGACGAACACTGAAGCTTTCTTT.

J is TRBJ1-1 and V is TRBV27, with no clear D. The CDR3 runs to 15 residues. Germline V gives CDR1 MNHEY, CDR2 SMNVEV (reference sequence). V was cut by 1 base and J by 4 bases, with 13 bases left in between. This chain's CDR3 is CASSLWTGSATEAFF. The CDR3 DNA reads as TGTGCCAGCAGTTTATGGACGGGCTCGGCCACTGAAGCTTTCTTT.

The rearrangement joins TRBV14 to TRBJ2-1, with TRBD2 matching 14 bases. CDR3 length: 13 amino acids. V gave up 4 bases and J gave up 13 bases; unmatched junction bases: 3. The germline V gene has CDR1 SGHDN and CDR2 FVKESK. CDR3 DNA sequence: TGTGCCAGCAGCCGGGGACTAGCGGGAGTTCAGTTCTTC. Residues: CASSRGLAGVQFF.

The chain has TRBV6-1 and TRBJ2-7; 11 bases line up with TRBD2. Germline CDR1 MNHNS, CDR2 SASEGT. V was clipped by 6 bases and J by 1 base; unmatched bases: 2. This CDR3 spans 14 amino acids. Here the CDR3 reads CASRIAGGSYEQYF. Here the CDR3 DNA reads TGTGCCAGCAGGATAGCGGGAGGGTCCTACGAGCAGTACTTC.